This TCR beta chain was obtained from a study of blood T cell repertoires in COVID-19. For the study at large: Some COVID-19 samples were acute and others convalescent; all came from the United States, Italy and Spain. The cDNA or gDNA used as material had been derived from T cells, B-cell-depleted T cells, or PBMCs.

V lost 8 bases and J lost 1, with 11 bases in between. Germline CDR1 reads WSHSY; CDR2 reads SAAADI. This CDR3 comprises 13 residues. The authors' processing: Estimation of nucleated cell counts relied on the amplification of reference gene primers. Using immunoSEQ multiplex PCR, the repertoire was profiled, and TCRdb retains in-frame clones only, with some absent. The V and J calls and clone size come from that table; D and trimming were worked out from the DNA. The sample includes 150,000 to 200,000 clones, roughly 80% of them seen just once. The chain recombines TRBV10-2 with TRBJ1-1; D might be TRBD1 (6 bases). The receptor comes from a young man with active or convalescent COVID-19. Sequences were obtained from peripheral blood. The CDR3 loop reads CASSSRGNTEAFF. DNA of the CDR3: TGCGCCAGCTCCAGCAGGGGGAACACTGAAGCTTTCTTT.